These T cell receptor beta chains were read from a single sample in a study of T-cell reconstitution after alpha-beta-depleted transplantation in children. From the PCR reads, TCRdb called clonotypes with MiXCR, one entry per CDR3 protein. The table shows about 440,000 distinct CDR3 sequences, with over 40% occurring only once. This specimen consisted of PBMCs, obtained before TCRalphabeta/CD19-depleted stem cell transplant. These receptors were collected from a girl aged 2-10 years with aplastic anemia, due to receive a stem cell transplant. The CDR3 runs from the conserved cysteine through the conserved F or W. Fields, in order: V gene, D gene, CDR3 length, J gene, clone size, CDR3 protein, CDR3 DNA. D genes are given only for firm matches. Size is omitted from some rows. Given values are once, few, many or a class for expanded clones.

v_call: TRBV12-3/TRBV12-4; d_call: -; cdr3_length: 13; j_call: TRBJ2-2; clone_size: many; cdr3_aa: CASRRAGAGELFF; cdr3_nt: TGTGCCAGCAGACGAGCGGGCGCCGGGGAGCTGTTTTTT
v_call: TRBV7-2; d_call: -; cdr3_length: 13; j_call: TRBJ1-2; clone_size: -; cdr3_aa: CASSLAEGLGYTF; cdr3_nt: TGTGCCAGCAGCTTAGCGGAGGGACTTGGCTACACCTTC
v_call: TRBV6-5; d_call: -; cdr3_length: 14; j_call: TRBJ1-5; clone_size: many; cdr3_aa: CASSYRQGNQPQHF; cdr3_nt: TGTGCCAGCAGTTACAGACAGGGCAATCAGCCCCAGCATTTT
v_call: TRBV29-1; d_call: TRBD1; cdr3_length: 13; j_call: TRBJ1-1; clone_size: -; cdr3_aa: CSALQGADTEAFF; cdr3_nt: TGCAGCGCACTACAGGGGGCGGACACTGAAGCTTTCTTT
v_call: TRBV7-2; d_call: -; cdr3_length: 13; j_call: TRBJ2-1; clone_size: few; cdr3_aa: CASSLGPTNEQFF; cdr3_nt: TGTGCCAGCAGCCTGGGACCGACCAATGAGCAGTTCTTC
v_call: TRBV5-1; d_call: -; cdr3_length: 14; j_call: TRBJ2-7; clone_size: -; cdr3_aa: CASSLVSDGVGQYF; cdr3_nt: TGCGCCAGCAGCTTGGTTTCGGACGGGGTAGGGCAGTACTTC
v_call: TRBV28; d_call: TRBD1; cdr3_length: 13; j_call: TRBJ1-1; clone_size: many; cdr3_aa: CASRRTGNTEAFF; cdr3_nt: TGTGCCAGCAGGCGGACAGGGAACACTGAAGCTTTCTTT
v_call: TRBV20-1; d_call: TRBD1; cdr3_length: 13; j_call: TRBJ1-2; clone_size: many; cdr3_aa: CSASGTGGSGYTF; cdr3_nt: TGCAGTGCCTCCGGGACAGGGGGCTCTGGCTACACCTTC
v_call: TRBV10-3; d_call: -; cdr3_length: 17; j_call: TRBJ2-3; clone_size: -; cdr3_aa: CAISDPGTARGFDTQYF; cdr3_nt: TGTGCCATCAGTGACCCCGGGACGGCTCGAGGATTTGATACGCAGTATTTT
v_call: TRBV7-2; d_call: TRBD1; cdr3_length: 16; j_call: TRBJ1-6; clone_size: many; cdr3_aa: CASSLGRGLHNSPLHF; cdr3_nt: TGTGCCAGCAGCTTGGGCAGGGGGCTTCATAATTCACCCCTCCACTTT
v_call: TRBV2; d_call: -; cdr3_length: 13; j_call: TRBJ2-5; clone_size: -; cdr3_aa: CASQEGSTETQYF; cdr3_nt: TGTGCCAGCCAGGAGGGATCAACGGAGACCCAGTACTTC
v_call: TRBV18; d_call: -; cdr3_length: 15; j_call: TRBJ2-1; clone_size: many; cdr3_aa: CASSPGRGPYNEQFF; cdr3_nt: TGTGCCAGCTCACCAGGCAGGGGACCCTACAATGAGCAGTTCTTC
v_call: TRBV21-1; d_call: -; cdr3_length: 13; j_call: TRBJ1-1; clone_size: many; cdr3_aa: CASKQGPYTEAFF; cdr3_nt: TGTGCCAGCAAACAGGGGCCATACACTGAAGCTTTCTTT
v_call: TRBV4-1; d_call: -; cdr3_length: 16; j_call: TRBJ2-6; clone_size: -; cdr3_aa: CASSQDHRTGANVLTF; cdr3_nt: TGCGCCAGCAGCCAAGATCATCGCACTGGGGCCAACGTCCTGACTTTC
v_call: TRBV6-1; d_call: -; cdr3_length: 15; j_call: TRBJ2-1; clone_size: few; cdr3_aa: CASSPWRSSYNEQFF; cdr3_nt: TGTGCCAGCAGCCCTTGGCGGAGCTCCTACAATGAGCAGTTCTTC
v_call: TRBV7-7; d_call: -; cdr3_length: 15; j_call: TRBJ2-1; clone_size: -; cdr3_aa: CASSPQGFSYNEQFF; cdr3_nt: TGTGCTAGCAGCCCCCAGGGGTTCTCCTACAATGAGCAGTTCTTC
v_call: TRBV5-1; d_call: TRBD1; cdr3_length: 15; j_call: TRBJ2-1; clone_size: many; cdr3_aa: CASSLARGQGNEQFF; cdr3_nt: TGCGCCAGCAGCTTAGCTCGGGGACAGGGGAATGAGCAGTTCTTC
v_call: TRBV18; d_call: -; cdr3_length: 14; j_call: TRBJ2-5; clone_size: -; cdr3_aa: CASSPRELEETQYF; cdr3_nt: TGTGCCAGCTCACCAAGGGAGTTGGAAGAGACCCAGTACTTC
v_call: TRBV10-3; d_call: TRBD2; cdr3_length: 15; j_call: TRBJ2-1; clone_size: -; cdr3_aa: CAIRGGLAGEGEQFF; cdr3_nt: TGTGCCATCAGGGGGGGCCTAGCGGGAGAAGGTGAGCAGTTCTTC
v_call: TRBV6-1; d_call: -; cdr3_length: 14; j_call: TRBJ2-7; clone_size: few; cdr3_aa: CASKRQAHNYEQYF; cdr3_nt: TGTGCCAGCAAGAGACAGGCCCACAACTACGAGCAGTACTTC
v_call: TRBV20-1; d_call: -; cdr3_length: 14; j_call: TRBJ2-3; clone_size: -; cdr3_aa: CSARRSTSTDTQYF; cdr3_nt: TGCAGTGCTAGGAGAAGTACTAGCACAGATACGCAGTATTTT
v_call: TRBV29-1; d_call: TRBD2; cdr3_length: 18; j_call: TRBJ2-1; clone_size: many; cdr3_aa: CSVENRGLAGELRPEQFF; cdr3_nt: TGCAGCGTTGAAAATAGGGGACTAGCGGGAGAGCTCCGCCCTGAGCAGTTCTTC
v_call: TRBV27; d_call: -; cdr3_length: 13; j_call: TRBJ2-1; clone_size: many; cdr3_aa: CASSFYRQYQQFF; cdr3_nt: TGTGCCAGCAGTTTCTACCGACAGTACCAGCAGTTCTTC
v_call: TRBV29-1; d_call: -; cdr3_length: 14; j_call: TRBJ2-5; clone_size: many; cdr3_aa: CSVLVPGKGGAQYF; cdr3_nt: TGCAGCGTTCTAGTCCCGGGGAAAGGAGGAGCCCAGTACTTC
v_call: TRBV7-9; d_call: -; cdr3_length: 14; j_call: TRBJ1-1; clone_size: many; cdr3_aa: CASSLAVVSTEAFF; cdr3_nt: TGTGCCAGCAGCTTGGCGGTTGTTAGCACTGAAGCTTTCTTT
v_call: TRBV5-1; d_call: -; cdr3_length: 14; j_call: TRBJ1-2; clone_size: many; cdr3_aa: CASSYKDAIYGYTF; cdr3_nt: TGCGCCAGCAGCTACAAGGATGCCATCTATGGCTACACCTTC
v_call: TRBV20-1; d_call: -; cdr3_length: 14; j_call: TRBJ2-6; clone_size: -; cdr3_aa: CSATGAVGANVLTF; cdr3_nt: TGCAGTGCTACAGGAGCTGTGGGGGCCAACGTCCTGACTTTC
v_call: TRBV5-5; d_call: -; cdr3_length: 15; j_call: TRBJ1-4; clone_size: -; cdr3_aa: CASSLEWVLNEKLFF; cdr3_nt: TGTGCCAGCAGCTTGGAGTGGGTTCTCAACGAAAAACTGTTTTTT
v_call: TRBV10-3; d_call: -; cdr3_length: 13; j_call: TRBJ2-3; clone_size: -; cdr3_aa: CARADSFGDTQYF; cdr3_nt: TGTGCCAGGGCGGACTCCTTTGGAGATACGCAGTATTTT
v_call: TRBV7-2; d_call: TRBD1; cdr3_length: 14; j_call: TRBJ1-2; clone_size: many; cdr3_aa: CASSTGQSYYGYTF; cdr3_nt: TGTGCCAGCAGCACGGGACAGTCCTACTATGGCTACACCTTC
v_call: TRBV12-3/TRBV12-4; d_call: -; cdr3_length: 14; j_call: TRBJ2-2; clone_size: once; cdr3_aa: CASSLARPNGELFF; cdr3_nt: TGTGCCAGCAGTTTAGCGCGTCCGAACGGGGAGCTGTTTTTT
v_call: TRBV11-2; d_call: TRBD2; cdr3_length: 15; j_call: TRBJ2-5; clone_size: -; cdr3_aa: CASRWSGGIEETQYF; cdr3_nt: TGTGCCAGCAGGTGGTCGGGAGGGATCGAAGAGACCCAGTACTTC
v_call: TRBV7-8; d_call: -; cdr3_length: 13; j_call: TRBJ2-3; clone_size: -; cdr3_aa: CASRTLITDTQYF; cdr3_nt: TGTGCCAGCAGAACCCTGATCACAGATACGCAGTATTTT
v_call: TRBV20-1; d_call: -; cdr3_length: 16; j_call: TRBJ2-7; clone_size: -; cdr3_aa: CSARGIGTVSSYEQYF; cdr3_nt: TGCAGTGCTAGAGGTATCGGGACGGTCAGCTCCTACGAGCAGTACTTC
v_call: TRBV24-1; d_call: -; cdr3_length: 16; j_call: TRBJ2-2; clone_size: few; cdr3_aa: CATSDAGVRVTGELFF; cdr3_nt: TGTGCCACCAGTGACGCAGGGGTGAGGGTGACCGGGGAGCTGTTTTTT
v_call: TRBV20-1; d_call: TRBD2; cdr3_length: 14; j_call: TRBJ2-5; clone_size: -; cdr3_aa: CSGLAGVVGKTQYF; cdr3_nt: TGCAGTGGGCTAGCGGGAGTAGTTGGGAAGACCCAGTACTTC
v_call: TRBV10-3; d_call: TRBD2; cdr3_length: 14; j_call: TRBJ2-5; clone_size: many; cdr3_aa: CAISIAGYQETQYF; cdr3_nt: TGTGCCATCAGTATAGCGGGGTACCAAGAGACCCAGTACTTC
v_call: TRBV30; d_call: TRBD1; cdr3_length: 14; j_call: TRBJ1-4; clone_size: -; cdr3_aa: CAWSKQGLNEKLFF; cdr3_nt: TGTGCCTGGAGTAAACAGGGGCTGAATGAAAAACTGTTTTTT
v_call: TRBV7-2; d_call: -; cdr3_length: 12; j_call: TRBJ1-1; clone_size: few; cdr3_aa: CASSLHNTEAFF; cdr3_nt: TGTGCCAGCAGCCTACATAACACTGAAGCTTTCTTT
v_call: TRBV7-9; d_call: -; cdr3_length: 12; j_call: TRBJ1-1; clone_size: -; cdr3_aa: CASNLRDTEAFF; cdr3_nt: TGTGCCAGCAACCTCAGAGATACTGAAGCTTTCTTT
v_call: TRBV12-3/TRBV12-4; d_call: -; cdr3_length: 14; j_call: TRBJ2-3; clone_size: -; cdr3_aa: CASSHSGSTDTQYF; cdr3_nt: TGTGCCAGCAGCCATAGCGGTAGCACAGATACGCAGTATTTT
v_call: TRBV4-3; d_call: -; cdr3_length: 15; j_call: TRBJ1-5; clone_size: -; cdr3_aa: CASSQDTQGNQPQHF; cdr3_nt: TGCGCCAGCAGCCAAGATACCCAGGGCAATCAGCCCCAGCATTTT